This T cell receptor (beta chain) comes out of a study of vaccination and CD4 T cells after COVID-19. The assay that was used to sequence DNA from cultured CD4+ T cells was the Oncomine TCR Beta short-read assay. TCRdb passed the PCR reads through MiXCR, listing each CDR3 protein once. The repertoire includes approximately 17,000 distinct CDR3 sequences, about 54% of them detected once, and roughly 15% sits in the top ten. Of note for this clonotype: What it recognizes is unknown.

CDR3 size: 14 residues. Trimming took 7 bases from V and 4 from J, leaving 16 bases between them. Treatment given: approximately 10-day PBMC culture with coronavirus spike peptide pools or control peptides (ViraFEST assay). Cultures used around 2 million PBMCs per well, about 9.9 IU/ml IL-2 and about 10 ug/ml peptides. Fresh replacement IL-2 medium substituted for half the medium on days 3 and 7. This chain links TRBV12-3 or TRBV12-4 with TRBJ1-1; possibly TRBD1 for D (5 bases). The clonotype comes from a human donor who had recovered from COVID-19. Sequenced material: CD4+ T cells from blood, cultured in vitro. CDR3 sequence reads: CASTLSGLGTEAFF. The CDR3, as DNA: TGTGCCAGCACCCTTTCAGGGTTGGGCACTGAAGCTTTCTTT.